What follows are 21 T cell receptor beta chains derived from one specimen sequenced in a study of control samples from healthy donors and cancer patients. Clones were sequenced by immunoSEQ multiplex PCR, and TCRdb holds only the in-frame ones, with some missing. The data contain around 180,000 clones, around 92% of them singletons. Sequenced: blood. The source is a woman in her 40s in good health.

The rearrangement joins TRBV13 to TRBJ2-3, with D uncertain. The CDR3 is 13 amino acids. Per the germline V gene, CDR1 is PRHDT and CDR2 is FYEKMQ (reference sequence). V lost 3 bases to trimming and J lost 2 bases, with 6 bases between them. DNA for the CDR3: TGTGCCAGCAGCTTCCAGAACACAGATACGCAGTATTTT. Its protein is CASSFQNTDTQYF.

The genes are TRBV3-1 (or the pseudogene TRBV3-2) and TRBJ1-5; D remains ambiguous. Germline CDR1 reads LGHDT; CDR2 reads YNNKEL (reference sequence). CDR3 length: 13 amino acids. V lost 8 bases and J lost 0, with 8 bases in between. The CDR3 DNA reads TGTGCCAGCTCGGGGTATAGCAATCAGCCCCAGCATTTT. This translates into CASSGYSNQPQHF.

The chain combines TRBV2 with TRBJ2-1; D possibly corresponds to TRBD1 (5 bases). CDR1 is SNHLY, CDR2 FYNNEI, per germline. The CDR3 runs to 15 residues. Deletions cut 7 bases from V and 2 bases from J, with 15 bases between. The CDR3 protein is CASTMAGPTYNEQFF. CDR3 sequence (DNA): TGTGCCAGCACTATGGCAGGGCCGACCTACAATGAGCAGTTCTTC.

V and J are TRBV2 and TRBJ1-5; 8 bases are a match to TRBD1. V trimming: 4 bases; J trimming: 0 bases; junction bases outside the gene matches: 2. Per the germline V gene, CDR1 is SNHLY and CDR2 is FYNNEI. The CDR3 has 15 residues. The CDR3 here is CASSGTGISNQPQHF. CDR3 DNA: TGTGCCAGCAGTGGGACAGGGATTAGCAATCAGCCCCAGCATTTT.

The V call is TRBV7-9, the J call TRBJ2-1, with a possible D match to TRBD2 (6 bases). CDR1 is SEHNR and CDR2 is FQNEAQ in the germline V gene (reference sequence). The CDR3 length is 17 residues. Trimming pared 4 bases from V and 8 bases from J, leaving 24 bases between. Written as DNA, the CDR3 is TGTGCCAGCAGCTCGGGACTCAAAGGTGGGCCGGGTCATGAGCAGTTCTTC. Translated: CASSSGLKGGPGHEQFF.

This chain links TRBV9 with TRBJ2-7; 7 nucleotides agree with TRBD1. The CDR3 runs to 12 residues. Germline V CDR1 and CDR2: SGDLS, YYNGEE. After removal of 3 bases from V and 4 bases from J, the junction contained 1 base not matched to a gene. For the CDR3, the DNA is TGTGCCAGCAGCGGGACAGGTTACGAGCAGTACTTC. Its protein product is CASSGTGYEQYF.

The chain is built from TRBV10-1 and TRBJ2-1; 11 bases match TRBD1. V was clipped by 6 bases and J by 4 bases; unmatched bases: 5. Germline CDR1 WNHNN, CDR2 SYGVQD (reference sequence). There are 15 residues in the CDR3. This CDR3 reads CASRAGTGGYNEQFF. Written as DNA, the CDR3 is TGCGCCAGCAGAGCCGGGACAGGGGGTTACAATGAGCAGTTCTTC.

This chain's CDR3 is CASSTWDRYPAEQYF. The CDR3 nucleotides read TGTGCCAGCAGTACCTGGGACAGGTATCCCGCCGAGCAGTACTTC. The rearrangement links TRBV27 to TRBJ2-7, with 8 bases that match TRBD1. Trimming cost V 5 bases and J 6 bases; bases outside gene matches: 12. From germline, CDR1 is MNHEY and CDR2 SMNVEV (reference sequence). This CDR3 has 15 residues.

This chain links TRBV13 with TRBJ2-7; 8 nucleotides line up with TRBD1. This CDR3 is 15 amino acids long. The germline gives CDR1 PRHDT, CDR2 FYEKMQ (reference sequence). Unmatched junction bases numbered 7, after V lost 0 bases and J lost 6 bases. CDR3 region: CASSLGGRGPSEQYF. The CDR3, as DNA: TGTGCCAGCAGCTTAGGTGGCAGGGGGCCTTCCGAGCAGTACTTC.

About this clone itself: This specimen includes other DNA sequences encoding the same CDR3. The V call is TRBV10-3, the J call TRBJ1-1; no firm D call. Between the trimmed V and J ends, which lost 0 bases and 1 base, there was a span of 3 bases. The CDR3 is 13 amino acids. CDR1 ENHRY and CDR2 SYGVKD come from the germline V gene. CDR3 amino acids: CAISESRNTEAFF. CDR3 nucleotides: TGTGCCATCAGTGAGTCCAGGAACACTGAAGCTTTCTTT.

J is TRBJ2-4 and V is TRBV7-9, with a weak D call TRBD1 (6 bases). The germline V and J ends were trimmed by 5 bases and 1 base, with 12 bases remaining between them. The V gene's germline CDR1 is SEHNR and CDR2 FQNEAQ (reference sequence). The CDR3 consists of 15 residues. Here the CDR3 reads CASSLSQGAKNIQYF. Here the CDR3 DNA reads TGTGCCAGCAGCCTCTCGCAGGGGGCCAAAAACATTCAGTACTTC.

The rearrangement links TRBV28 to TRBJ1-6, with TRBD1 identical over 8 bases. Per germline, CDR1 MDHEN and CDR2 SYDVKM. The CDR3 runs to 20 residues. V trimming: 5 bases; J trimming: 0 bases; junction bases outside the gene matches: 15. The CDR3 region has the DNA TGTGCCAGCAGTGCACACCCCGGGACAGGCCACAGCTCCTATAATTCACCCCTCCACTTT. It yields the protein CASSAHPGTGHSSYNSPLHF.

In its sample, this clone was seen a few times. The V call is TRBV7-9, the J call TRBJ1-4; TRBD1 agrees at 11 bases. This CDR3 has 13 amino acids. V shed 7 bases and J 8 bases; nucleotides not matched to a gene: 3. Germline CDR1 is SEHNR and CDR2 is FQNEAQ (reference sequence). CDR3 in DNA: TGTGCCAGCAAGGGGACAGGGGGAGAAAAACTGTTTTTT. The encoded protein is CASKGTGGEKLFF.

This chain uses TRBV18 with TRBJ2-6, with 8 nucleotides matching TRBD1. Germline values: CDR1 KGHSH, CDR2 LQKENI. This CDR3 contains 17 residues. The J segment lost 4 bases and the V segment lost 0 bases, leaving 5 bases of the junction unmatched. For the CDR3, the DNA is TGTGCCAGCTCACCACCGACAGGGGAGTACGGGGCCAACGTCCTGACTTTC. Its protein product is CASSPPTGEYGANVLTF.

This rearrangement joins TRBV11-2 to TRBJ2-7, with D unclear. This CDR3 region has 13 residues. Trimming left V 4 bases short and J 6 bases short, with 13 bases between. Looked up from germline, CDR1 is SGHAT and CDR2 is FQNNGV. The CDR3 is CASSSDPLSEQYF. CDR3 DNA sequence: TGTGCCAGCAGCTCAGACCCATTGTCCGAGCAGTACTTC.

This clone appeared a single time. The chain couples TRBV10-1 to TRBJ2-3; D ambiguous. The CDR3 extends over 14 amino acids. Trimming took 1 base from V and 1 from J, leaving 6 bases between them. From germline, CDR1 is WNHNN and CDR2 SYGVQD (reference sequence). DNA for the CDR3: TGCGCCAGCAGTGAGTACGACGGCACAGATACGCAGTATTTT. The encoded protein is CASSEYDGTDTQYF.

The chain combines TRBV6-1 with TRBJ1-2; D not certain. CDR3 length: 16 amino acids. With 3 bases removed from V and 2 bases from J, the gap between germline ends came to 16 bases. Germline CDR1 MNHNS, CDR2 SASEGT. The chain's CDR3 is CASSEKVDRRNYGYTF. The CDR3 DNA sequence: TGTGCCAGCAGTGAGAAAGTCGACCGCAGAAACTATGGCTACACCTTC.

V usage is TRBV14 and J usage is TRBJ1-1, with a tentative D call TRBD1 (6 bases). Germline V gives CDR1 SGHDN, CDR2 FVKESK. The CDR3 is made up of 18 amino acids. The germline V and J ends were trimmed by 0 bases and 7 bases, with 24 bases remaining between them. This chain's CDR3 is CASSQDKIGGLWIGEAFF. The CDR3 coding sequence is TGTGCCAGCAGCCAAGATAAGATCGGGGGGCTATGGATCGGTGAAGCTTTCTTT.

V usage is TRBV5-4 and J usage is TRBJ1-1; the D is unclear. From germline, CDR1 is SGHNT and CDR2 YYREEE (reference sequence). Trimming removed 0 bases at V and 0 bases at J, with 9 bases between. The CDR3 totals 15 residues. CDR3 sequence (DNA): TGTGCCAGCAGCTTGGATGGCGGAATGAACACTGAAGCTTTCTTT. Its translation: CASSLDGGMNTEAFF.

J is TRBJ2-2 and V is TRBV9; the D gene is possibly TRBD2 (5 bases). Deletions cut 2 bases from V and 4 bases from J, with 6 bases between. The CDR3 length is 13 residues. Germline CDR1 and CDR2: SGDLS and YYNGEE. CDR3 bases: TGTGCCAGCAGCGTGCGGGTCACCGGGGAGCTGTTTTTT. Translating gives CASSVRVTGELFF. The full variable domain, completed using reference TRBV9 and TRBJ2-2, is DSGVTQTPKHLITATGQRVTLRCSPRSGDLSVYWYQQSLDQGLQFLIQYYNGEERAKGNILERFSAQQFPDLHSELNLSSLELGDSALYFCASSVRVTGELFFGEGSRLTVL.

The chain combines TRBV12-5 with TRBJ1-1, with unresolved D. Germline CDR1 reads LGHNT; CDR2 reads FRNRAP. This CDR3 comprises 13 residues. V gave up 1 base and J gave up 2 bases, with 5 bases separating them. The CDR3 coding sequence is TGTGCTAGTGGTTTGGGGGGAAACACTGAAGCTTTCTTT. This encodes CASGLGGNTEAFF. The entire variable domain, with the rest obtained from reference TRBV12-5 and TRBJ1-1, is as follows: DARVTQTPRHKVTEMGQEVTMRCQPILGHNTVFWYRQTMMQGLELLAYFRNRAPLDDSGMPKDRFSAEMPDATLATLKIQPSEPRDSAVYFCASGLGGNTEAFFGQGTRLTVV.